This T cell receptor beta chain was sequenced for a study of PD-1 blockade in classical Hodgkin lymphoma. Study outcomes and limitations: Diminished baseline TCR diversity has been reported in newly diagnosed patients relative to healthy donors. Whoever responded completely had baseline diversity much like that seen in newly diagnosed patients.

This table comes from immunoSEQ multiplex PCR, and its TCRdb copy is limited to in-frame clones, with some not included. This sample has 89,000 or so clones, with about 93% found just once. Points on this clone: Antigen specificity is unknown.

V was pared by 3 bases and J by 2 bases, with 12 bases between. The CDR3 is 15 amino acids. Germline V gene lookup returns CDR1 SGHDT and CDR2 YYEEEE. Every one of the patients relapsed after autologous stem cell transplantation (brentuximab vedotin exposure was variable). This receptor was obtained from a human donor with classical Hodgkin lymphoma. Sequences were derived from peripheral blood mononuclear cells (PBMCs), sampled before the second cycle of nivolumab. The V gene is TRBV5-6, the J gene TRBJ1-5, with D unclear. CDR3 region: CASSWGIGGNQPQHF. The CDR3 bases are TGTGCCAGCAGCTGGGGAATCGGGGGCAATCAGCCCCAGCATTTT.